These 25 T cell receptor beta chains came from one sample sequenced in a study of technical replicates of blood from a handful of donors. Profiled with immunoSEQ multiplex PCR; TCRdb holds only in-frame clones, not every one. The sample consists of tens of thousands of clones, 75% to 90% of them appearing once. Sequencing used PBMCs. All receptors derive from a human donor in good health. Some clones in this sample may be carry-over from other donors' samples.

Here the CDR3 reads CASSEGGLTEAFF. The DNA for the CDR3 is TGTGCCAGCAGTGAGGGGGGGCTCACTGAAGCTTTCTTT. This chain joins TRBV4-2 and TRBJ1-1; weak D call: TRBD1 (6 bases). The CDR3 spans 13 residues. The ends were cut back, 6 bases at V and 4 bases at J, with 12 bases in the middle. Germline V lookup: CDR1 LGHNA, CDR2 YNFKEQ.

The chain has TRBV7-2 and TRBJ2-7, with no clear D. This CDR3 comprises 15 residues. Germline lookup yields CDR1 SGHTA and CDR2 FQGNSA. Trimming left V 1 base short and J 3 bases short, with 13 bases between. This CDR3 is CASSLESQYSYEQYF. The CDR3 DNA is TGTGCCAGCAGCTTAGAGTCCCAGTACAGCTACGAGCAGTACTTC. The variable domain in full, with the rest retrieved from reference TRBV7-2 and TRBJ2-7, is GAGVSQSPSNKVTEKGKDVELRCDPISGHTALYWYRQSLGQGLEFLIYFQGNSAPDKSGLPSDRFSAERTGGSVSTLTIQRTQQEDSAVYLCASSLESQYSYEQYFGPGTRLTVT.

The J gene is TRBJ2-7, the V gene TRBV7-9; 10 bases map to TRBD2. V shed 2 bases, J shed 0 bases, and the junction held 1 base outside the gene matches. This CDR3 is built from 15 residues. Germline values: CDR1 SEHNR, CDR2 FQNEAQ (reference sequence). The CDR3 here is CASSLTSGISYEQYF. The CDR3 DNA reads TGTGCCAGCAGCTTAACTAGCGGGATCTCCTACGAGCAGTACTTC.

The rearrangement uses TRBV29-1 and TRBJ2-5; 8 bases align to TRBD2. The V gene end was trimmed by 5 bases and the J gene end by 5 bases; junction bases not matched to a gene: 4. Germline V gene lookup returns CDR1 SQVTM and CDR2 ANQGSEA. This CDR3 comprises 12 residues. CDR3 region: CSVRTSPETQYF. For the CDR3, the DNA is TGCAGCGTTCGGACTAGCCCGGAGACCCAGTACTTC.

V is TRBV7-2 and J is TRBJ2-6; D perhaps matches TRBD2 (7 bases). Trimming left V 5 bases short and J 4 bases short, with 21 bases between. Germline V gene sequence: CDR1 SGHTA, CDR2 FQGNSA. The CDR3 is 18 amino acids. The CDR3, as DNA: TGTGCCAGCAGCCAACCGGGGGGCGGGCGGAGAGGGGCCAACGTCCTGACTTTC. As protein: CASSQPGGGRRGANVLTF.

V usage is TRBV27 and J usage is TRBJ1-1; D is perhaps TRBD1 (6 bases). Germline values: CDR1 MNHEY, CDR2 SMNVEV (reference sequence). The CDR3 loop spans 15 amino acids. Trimming took 4 bases from V and 1 from J, leaving 13 bases between them. The CDR3, as DNA: TGTGCCAGCAGTTCCACAGGGTTAGCGAACACTGAAGCTTTCTTT. Its protein is CASSSTGLANTEAFF.

The V gene is TRBV25-1, the J gene TRBJ2-7; 8 nucleotides line up with TRBD1. With V trimmed by 6 bases and J by 5 bases, 6 bases remained unmatched. CDR3 length: 13 residues. Germline assignment: CDR1 MGHDK and CDR2 SYGVNS. The CDR3: CASRTGVRHEQYF. Written as DNA, the CDR3 is TGTGCCAGCAGGACAGGGGTAAGGCACGAGCAGTACTTC.

This clone appeared a single time. V is TRBV29-1 and J is TRBJ2-3; TRBD1 matches at 9 bases. CDR1 SQVTM and CDR2 ANQGSEA come from the germline V gene. Trimming took 4 bases from V and 3 from J; bases not matched to a gene: 5. The CDR3 runs 14 residues. CDR3 sequence (DNA): TGCAGCGTTGGATCGGACAGGGGTACAGATACGCAGTATTTT. Its protein is CSVGSDRGTDTQYF.

This chain connects TRBV11-2 to TRBJ1-2, with TRBD1 identical over 12 bases. CDR1 SGHAT and CDR2 FQNNGV come from the germline V gene. J lost 5 bases, V lost 8 bases, and 3 bases had no gene match. This CDR3 region has 13 residues. CDR3 in amino acids: CASGTGGWYGYTF. The CDR3 nucleotides are TGTGCCAGCGGGACAGGGGGCTGGTATGGCTACACCTTC. The whole variable domain, remainder taken from reference TRBV11-2 and TRBJ1-2, is EAGVAQSPRYKIIEKRQSVAFWCNPISGHATLYWYQQILGQGPKLLIQFQNNGVVDDSQLPKDRFSAERLKGVDSTLKIQPAKLEDSAVYLCASGTGGWYGYTFGSGTRLTVV.

This clone appeared a few times. The chain uses TRBV2 and TRBJ1-2, with 9 bases identical to TRBD1. The CDR3 runs to 14 residues. Germline CDR1 and CDR2: SNHLY and FYNNEI. V shed 7 bases and J 8 bases; nucleotides not matched to a gene: 11. CDR3 DNA sequence: TGTGCCAGCAACAGGGACAGGGCCCTCCGGGGCTACACCTTC. The encoded protein is CASNRDRALRGYTF.

This chain connects TRBV4-3 to TRBJ1-2, with D possibly being TRBD1 (5 bases). The germline CDR1 and CDR2 sequences are LGHNA and YSLEER. With 4 bases removed from V and 4 bases from J, the gap between germline ends came to 13 bases. The CDR3 consists of 14 residues. CDR3 DNA sequence: TGCGCCAGCAGCCCCGTGGGGAGGGGCTATGGCTACACCTTC. Its translation is CASSPVGRGYGYTF.

V and J are TRBV4-3 and TRBJ2-3, with a possible D match to TRBD2 (5 bases). The germline V gene encodes CDR1 LGHNA and CDR2 YSLEER. The ends were cut back, 0 bases at V and 6 bases at J, with 10 bases in the middle. CDR3 length equals 14 residues. In DNA form, the CDR3 reads TGCGCCAGCAGCCAAGATAACGCGGGTGATACGCAGTATTTT. Its protein product is CASSQDNAGDTQYF.

The V gene is TRBV9, the J gene TRBJ2-5, with D possibly TRBD2 on 5 matching bases. In germline, CDR1 is SGDLS, CDR2 YYNGEE. Trimming stripped 0 bases from V and 2 bases from J, with 11 bases between. The CDR3 is 15 residues long. CDR3 region: CASSVEYSVQETQYF. For the CDR3, the DNA is TGTGCCAGCAGCGTAGAATATAGCGTACAAGAGACCCAGTACTTC.

The chain carries TRBV4-2 and TRBJ2-7; 9 bases agree with TRBD2. This CDR3 region has 16 residues. Germline V gene lookup returns CDR1 LGHNA and CDR2 YNFKEQ. J lost 1 base, V lost 1 base, and 5 bases had no gene match. The CDR3 bases are TGTGCCAGCAGCCAAGGTGTAGCGGGAGAATCCTACGAGCAGTACTTC. Residues: CASSQGVAGESYEQYF.

The chain recombines TRBV9 with TRBJ2-1, with TRBD2 as a possible D gene (7 bases). Deletions cut 0 bases from V and 3 bases from J, with 13 bases between. The V gene's germline CDR1 is SGDLS and CDR2 YYNGEE. The CDR3 runs 16 residues. CDR3 in DNA: TGTGCCAGCAGCGTAGTGGCGGGGGCCTACTACAATGAGCAGTTCTTC. This encodes CASSVVAGAYYNEQFF.

The chain links TRBV15 to TRBJ1-2, with D maybe TRBD1 (6 bases). Between the trimmed V and J ends, which lost 3 bases and 2 bases, there was a span of 13 bases. CDR1 is LNHNV, CDR2 YYDKDF, per germline (reference sequence). The CDR3 consists of 15 residues. This CDR3 is CATSSTGTGNYGYTF. The CDR3 DNA sequence: TGTGCCACCAGCAGTACAGGGACGGGGAACTATGGCTACACCTTC.

The rearrangement uses TRBV7-9 and TRBJ2-7; D possibly corresponds to TRBD2 (5 bases). The length of the CDR3 is 14 residues. V was shortened by 2 bases and J by 2 bases, with 10 bases between the two germline ends. CDR1 and CDR2 from the germline V gene are SEHNR and FQNEAQ (reference sequence). CDR3 in amino acids: CASSLFATTYEQYF. The CDR3 DNA sequence: TGTGCCAGCAGCTTATTCGCGACTACCTACGAGCAGTACTTC.

The chain joins TRBV9 to TRBJ1-2; D is undetermined. There are 15 residues in the CDR3. V was shortened by 1 base and J by 4 bases, with 14 bases between the two germline ends. Looked up from germline, CDR1 is SGDLS and CDR2 is YYNGEE. CDR3 region: CASSVMVGAGYGYTF. In nucleotides, the CDR3 is TGTGCCAGCAGCGTAATGGTGGGAGCTGGCTATGGCTACACCTTC.

The CDR3 DNA follows: TGCGCCAGCAGCCAAGGTCCGGGACTGGAGATCTCTGGGGCCAACGTCCTGACTTTC. Amino acid sequence: CASSQGPGLEISGANVLTF. This sequence joins TRBV4-1 and TRBJ2-6; tentatively, D is TRBD2 (6 bases). Trimming took 1 base from V and 0 from J, leaving 16 bases between them. Germline-derived CDR1 and CDR2 are MGHRA and YSYEKL. The CDR3 runs to 19 residues.

The chain combines TRBV19 with TRBJ2-3; TRBD2 might be the D (6 bases). Per germline, CDR1 LNHDA and CDR2 SQIVND (reference sequence). Trimming left V 5 bases short and J 2 bases short, with 11 bases between. The CDR3 totals 14 residues. Written as DNA, the CDR3 is TGTGCCAGTAGTGGAGGGCCATACACAGATACGCAGTATTTT. It codes for CASSGGPYTDTQYF.

This clone has a handful of counts. CDR3 DNA sequence: TGTGCCAGCAGTTACGGGCAGGGGGTCCCCTACGAGCAGTACTTC. It specifies CASSYGQGVPYEQYF. This chain links TRBV6-5 with TRBJ2-7; 7 bases align to TRBD1. Trimming cost V 2 bases and J 2 bases; bases outside gene matches: 6. From germline, CDR1 is MNHEY and CDR2 SVGAGI. The CDR3 consists of 15 residues.

The chain joins TRBV5-1 to TRBJ2-2, with a tentative D call TRBD1 (6 bases). This CDR3 spans 14 amino acids. The germline V gene encodes CDR1 SGHRS and CDR2 YFSETQ. V was trimmed by 4 bases and J by 4 bases, leaving 11 bases between them. CDR3 DNA sequence: TGCGCCAGCAGCCCTATACAGGGCACCGGGGAGCTGTTTTTT. This sequence encodes CASSPIQGTGELFF.

This clone was counted between two and nine times. V usage is TRBV7-9 and J usage is TRBJ1-5; D is undetermined. The CDR3 totals 17 residues. CDR1 and CDR2 from the germline V gene are SEHNR and FQNEAQ (reference sequence). V was pared by 5 bases and J by 0 bases, with 17 bases between. The CDR3 sequence is CASSLGVRGSSNQPQHF. In nucleotides, the CDR3 is TGTGCCAGCAGCCTAGGCGTACGGGGAAGTAGCAATCAGCCCCAGCATTTT.

V usage is TRBV11-3 and J usage is TRBJ2-1; tentatively, D is TRBD2 (5 bases). This CDR3 has 13 amino acids. The germline CDR1 and CDR2 sequences are SGHNT and YENEEA. V lost 0 bases, J lost 9 bases, and 9 bases lay in between. CDR3 coding DNA: TGTGCCAGCAGCTTAGAGTTCCGGGGTGAGCAGTTCTTC. Translation: CASSLEFRGEQFF. The complete variable domain, with remaining parts taken from reference TRBV11-3 and TRBJ2-1, reads EAGVVQSPRYKIIEKKQPVAFWCNPISGHNTLYWYLQNLGQGPELLIRYENEEAVDDSQLPKDRFSAERLKGVDSTLKIQPAELGDSAVYLCASSLEFRGEQFFGPGTRLTVL.

The rearrangement joins TRBV7-9 to TRBJ2-1; 8 nucleotides line up with TRBD2. The trim removed 11 bases at V and 7 bases at J, leaving 10 bases unmatched. The length of the CDR3 is 13 residues. In germline, CDR1 is SEHNR, CDR2 FQNEAQ (reference sequence). CDR3 coding DNA: TGTGCCCGGGGGCCTAGCGGGTCAAATGAGCAGTTCTTC. The encoded protein is CARGPSGSNEQFF.